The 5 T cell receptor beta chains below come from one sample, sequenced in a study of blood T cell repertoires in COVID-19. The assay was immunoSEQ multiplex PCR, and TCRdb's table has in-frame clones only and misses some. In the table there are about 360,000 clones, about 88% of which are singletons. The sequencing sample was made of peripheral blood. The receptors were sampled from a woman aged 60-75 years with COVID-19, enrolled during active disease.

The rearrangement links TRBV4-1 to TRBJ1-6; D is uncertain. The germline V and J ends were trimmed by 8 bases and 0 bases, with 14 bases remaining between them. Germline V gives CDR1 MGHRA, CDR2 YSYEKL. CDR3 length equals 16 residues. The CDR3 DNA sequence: TGCGCCAGCGCCCCCCCCGGGAGCTCCTATAATTCACCCCTCCACTTT. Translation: CASAPPGSSYNSPLHF.

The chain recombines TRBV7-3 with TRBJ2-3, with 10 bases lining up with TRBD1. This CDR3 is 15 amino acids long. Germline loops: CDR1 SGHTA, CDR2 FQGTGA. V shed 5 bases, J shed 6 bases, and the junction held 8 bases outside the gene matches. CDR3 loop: CASSPGTGVDDTQYF. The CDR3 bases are TGTGCCAGCAGCCCAGGGACAGGGGTCGACGATACGCAGTATTTT.

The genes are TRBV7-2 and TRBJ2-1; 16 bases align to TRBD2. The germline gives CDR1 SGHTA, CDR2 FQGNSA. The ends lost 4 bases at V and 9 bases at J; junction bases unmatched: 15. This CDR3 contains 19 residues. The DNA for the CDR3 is TGTGCCAGCAGCTCCTCAGGGACGGGACTAGCGGGGGGGCCTTCTGAGCAGTTCTTC. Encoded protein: CASSSSGTGLAGGPSEQFF.

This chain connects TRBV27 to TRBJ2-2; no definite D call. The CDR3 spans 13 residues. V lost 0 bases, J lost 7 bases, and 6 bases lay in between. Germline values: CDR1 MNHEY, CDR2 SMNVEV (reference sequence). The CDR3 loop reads CASSLSILGELFF. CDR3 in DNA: TGTGCCAGCAGTTTATCAATCCTCGGGGAGCTGTTTTTT.

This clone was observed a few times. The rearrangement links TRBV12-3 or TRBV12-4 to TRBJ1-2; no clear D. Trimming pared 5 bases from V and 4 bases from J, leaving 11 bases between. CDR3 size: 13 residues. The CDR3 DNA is TGTGCCAGCAGTATCAGTGGGCCCTATGGCTACACCTTC. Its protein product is CASSISGPYGYTF.